This T cell receptor beta chain was sequenced during a study of T cell responses to AZD1222 COVID-19 vaccine. General study results and limits: Donors were mostly white British, more females; clonal diversity possibly underestimated.

The protocol was immunoSEQ multiplex PCR, while the TCRdb copy is restricted to in-frame clones and leaves out a portion. Seen here are roughly 140,000 clones, 87% observed once, and the top ten hold roughly a tenth. Worth noting for this clone: Its specificity is unknown.

The CDR3 is 15 amino acids. Germline CDR1 reads SGHVS; CDR2 reads FQNEAQ. With 5 bases removed from V and 2 bases from J, the gap between germline ends came to 13 bases. The sequence derives from an adult who received the AZD1222 COVID-19 vaccine. This chain links TRBV7-8 with TRBJ1-5; D gene unclear. This sample comprised peripheral blood, obtained 28 days after the second AZD1222 dose. The CDR3 region has the DNA TGTGCCAGCAGCCGACATCTTGGTGGCAATCAGCCCCAGCATTTT. Translating gives CASSRHLGGNQPQHF.